This T cell receptor (beta chain) derives from a study of blood T cell repertoires in COVID-19. At the level of the study: Researchers got acute and convalescent COVID-19 samples from the United States, Italy and Spain. Sources were T cells, B-cell-depleted T cells, or PBMCs; the material itself was cDNA or gDNA.

CDR1 and CDR2 (germline): WSHSY, SAAADI. Trimming at V came to 4 bases and at J to 7 bases, leaving 0 bases not matched to a gene. CDR3 length equals 12 residues. As originally analysed: The assay estimated nucleated cells by amplifying reference gene primers. TCRdb's table, derived via immunoSEQ multiplex PCR, lists solely in-frame clones and lacks some. Clone size and the V and J calls come from that table; the DNA yielded D and trimming. The sample holds under 200,000 clones, roughly 85% seen once. This clone was recorded once. The gene calls are TRBV10-2 and TRBJ2-1, with 8 bases fitting TRBD1. Sequencing was performed on peripheral blood. The sequence derives from a woman in her thirties with acute or convalescent COVID-19. The CDR3: CASSGTGNEQFF. CDR3 DNA: TGCGCCAGCAGTGGGACAGGGAATGAGCAGTTCTTC.